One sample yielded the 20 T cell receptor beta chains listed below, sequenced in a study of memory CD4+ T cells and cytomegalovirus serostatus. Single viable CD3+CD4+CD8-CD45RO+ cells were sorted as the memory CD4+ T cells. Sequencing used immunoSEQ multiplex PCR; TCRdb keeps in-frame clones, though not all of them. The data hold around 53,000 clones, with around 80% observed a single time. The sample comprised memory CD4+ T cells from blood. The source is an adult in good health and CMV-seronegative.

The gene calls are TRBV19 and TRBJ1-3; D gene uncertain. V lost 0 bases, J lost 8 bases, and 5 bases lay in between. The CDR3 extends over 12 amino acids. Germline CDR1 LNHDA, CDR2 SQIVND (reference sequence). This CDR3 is CASSIDRDTIYF. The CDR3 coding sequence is TGTGCCAGTAGTATAGATCGTGACACCATATATTTT.

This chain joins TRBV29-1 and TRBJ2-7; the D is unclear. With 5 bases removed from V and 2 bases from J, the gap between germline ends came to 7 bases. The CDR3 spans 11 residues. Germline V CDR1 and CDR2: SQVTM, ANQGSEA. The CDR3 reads CSVKSTYEQYF. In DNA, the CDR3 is TGCAGCGTTAAGAGTACCTACGAGCAGTACTTC.

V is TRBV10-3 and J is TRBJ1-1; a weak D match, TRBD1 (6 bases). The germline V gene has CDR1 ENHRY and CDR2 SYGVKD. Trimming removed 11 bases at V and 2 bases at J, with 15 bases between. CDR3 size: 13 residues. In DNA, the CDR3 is TGTGCCTCGATGACAGGCCGTAACACTGAAGCTTTCTTT. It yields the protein CASMTGRNTEAFF.

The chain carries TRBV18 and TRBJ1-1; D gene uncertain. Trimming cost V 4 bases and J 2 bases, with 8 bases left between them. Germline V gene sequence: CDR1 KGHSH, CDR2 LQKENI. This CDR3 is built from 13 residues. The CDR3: CASSQSRNTEAFF. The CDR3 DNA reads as TGTGCCAGCTCACAGTCCAGAAACACTGAAGCTTTCTTT.

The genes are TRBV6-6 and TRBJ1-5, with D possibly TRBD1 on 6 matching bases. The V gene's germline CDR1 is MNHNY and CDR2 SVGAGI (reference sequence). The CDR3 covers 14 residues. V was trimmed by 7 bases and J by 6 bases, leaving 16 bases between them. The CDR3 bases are TGTGCCAGCACTAAGGACAGCTCGTCTCAGCCCCAGCATTTT. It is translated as CASTKDSSSQPQHF.

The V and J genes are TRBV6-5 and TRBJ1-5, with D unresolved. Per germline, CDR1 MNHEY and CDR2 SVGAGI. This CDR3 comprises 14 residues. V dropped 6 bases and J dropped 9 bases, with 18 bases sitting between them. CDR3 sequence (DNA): TGTGCCAGCAGAACCCAGACTCAATTCGGGCCCCAGCATTTT. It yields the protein CASRTQTQFGPQHF.

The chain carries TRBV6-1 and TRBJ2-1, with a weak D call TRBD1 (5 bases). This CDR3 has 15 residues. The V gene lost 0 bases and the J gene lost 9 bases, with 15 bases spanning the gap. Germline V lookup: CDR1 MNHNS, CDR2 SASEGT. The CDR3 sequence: CASSEALDIASEQFF. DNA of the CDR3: TGTGCCAGCAGTGAAGCTCTGGACATAGCCAGTGAGCAGTTCTTC.

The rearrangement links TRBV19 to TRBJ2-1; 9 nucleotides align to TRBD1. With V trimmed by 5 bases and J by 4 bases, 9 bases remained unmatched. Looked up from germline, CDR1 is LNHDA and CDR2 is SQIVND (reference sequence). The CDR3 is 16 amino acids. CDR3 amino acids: CASSLQTGGFYNEQFF. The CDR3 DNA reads TGTGCCAGTAGTTTGCAAACAGGGGGCTTTTACAATGAGCAGTTCTTC.

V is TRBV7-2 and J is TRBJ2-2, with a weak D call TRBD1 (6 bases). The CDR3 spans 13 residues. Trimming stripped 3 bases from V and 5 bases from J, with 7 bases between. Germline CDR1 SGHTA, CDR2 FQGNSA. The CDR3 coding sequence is TGTGCCAGCAGCTTCAGGGGTACCGGGGAGCTGTTTTTT. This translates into CASSFRGTGELFF.

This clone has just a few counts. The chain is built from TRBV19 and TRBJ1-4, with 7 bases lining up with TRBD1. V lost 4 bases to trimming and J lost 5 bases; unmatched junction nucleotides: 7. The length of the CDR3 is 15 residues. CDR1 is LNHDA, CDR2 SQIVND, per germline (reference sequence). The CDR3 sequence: CASSTLTGTNEKLFF. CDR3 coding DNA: TGTGCCAGTAGTACCTTGACAGGGACGAATGAAAAACTGTTTTTT.

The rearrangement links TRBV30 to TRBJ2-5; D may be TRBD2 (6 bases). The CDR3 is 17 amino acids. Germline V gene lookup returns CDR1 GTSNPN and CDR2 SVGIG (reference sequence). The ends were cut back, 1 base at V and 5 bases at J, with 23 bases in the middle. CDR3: CAWSDPDQGGMWETQYF. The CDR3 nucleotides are TGTGCCTGGAGTGATCCCGACCAGGGAGGAATGTGGGAGACCCAGTACTTC.

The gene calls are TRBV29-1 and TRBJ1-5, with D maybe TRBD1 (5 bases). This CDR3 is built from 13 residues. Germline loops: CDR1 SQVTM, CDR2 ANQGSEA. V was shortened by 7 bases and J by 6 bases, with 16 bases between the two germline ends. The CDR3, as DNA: TGCAGCGCCGGGCCGGGGGGGAGTCAGCCCCAGCATTTT. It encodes CSAGPGGSQPQHF.

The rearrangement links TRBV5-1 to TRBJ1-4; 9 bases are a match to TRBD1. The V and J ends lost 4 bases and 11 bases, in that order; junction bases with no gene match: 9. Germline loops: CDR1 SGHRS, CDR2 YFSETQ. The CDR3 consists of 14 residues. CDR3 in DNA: TGCGCCAGCAGCCTTGGGACAGGGAGGGACAAACTGTTTTTT. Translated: CASSLGTGRDKLFF.

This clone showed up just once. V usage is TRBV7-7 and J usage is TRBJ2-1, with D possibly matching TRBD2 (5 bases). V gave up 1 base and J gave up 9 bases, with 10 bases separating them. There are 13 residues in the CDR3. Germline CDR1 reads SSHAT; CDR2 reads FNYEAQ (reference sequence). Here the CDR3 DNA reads TGTGCCAGCAGCTTAGGGCTCGGAGGTGAGCAGTTCTTC. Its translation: CASSLGLGGEQFF.

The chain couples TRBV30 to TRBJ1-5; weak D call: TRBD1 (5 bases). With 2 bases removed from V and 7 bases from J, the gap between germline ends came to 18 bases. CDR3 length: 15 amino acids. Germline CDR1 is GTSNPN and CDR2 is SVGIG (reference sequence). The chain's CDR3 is CAWSPSTGGRQPQHF. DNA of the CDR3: TGTGCCTGGAGTCCGTCGACTGGGGGAAGGCAGCCCCAGCATTTT.

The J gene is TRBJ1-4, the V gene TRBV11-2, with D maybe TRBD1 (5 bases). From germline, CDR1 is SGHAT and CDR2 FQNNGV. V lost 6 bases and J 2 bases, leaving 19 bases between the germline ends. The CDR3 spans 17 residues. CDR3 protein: CASRDRSRGYTNEKLFF. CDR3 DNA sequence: TGTGCCAGCAGGGACCGATCACGGGGGTACACTAATGAAAAACTGTTTTTT.

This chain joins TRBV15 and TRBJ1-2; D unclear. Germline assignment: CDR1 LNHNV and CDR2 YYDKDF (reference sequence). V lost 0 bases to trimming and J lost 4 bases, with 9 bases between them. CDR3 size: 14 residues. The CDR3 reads CATSRDRGVYGYTF. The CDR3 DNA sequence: TGTGCCACCAGCAGAGATCGGGGAGTCTATGGCTACACCTTC.

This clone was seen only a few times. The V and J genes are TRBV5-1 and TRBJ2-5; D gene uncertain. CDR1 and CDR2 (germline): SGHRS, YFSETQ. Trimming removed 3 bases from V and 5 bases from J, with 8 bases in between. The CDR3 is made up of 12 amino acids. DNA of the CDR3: TGCGCCAGCAGCTGGGATGCGGAGACCCAGTACTTC. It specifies CASSWDAETQYF.

Here the CDR3 DNA reads TGTGCCTGGAGTGCAACTAGCGCCTTCAATGAGCAGTTCTTC. Its protein product is CAWSATSAFNEQFF. This chain connects TRBV30 to TRBJ2-1, with 7 positions matching TRBD2. V dropped 1 base and J dropped 6; count of bases not matched to a gene: 6. Germline CDR1 reads GTSNPN; CDR2 reads SVGIG (reference sequence). The CDR3 consists of 14 residues. Supplemented by reference TRBV30 and TRBJ2-1, the full variable domain reads SQTIHQWPATLVQPVGSPLSLECTVEGTSNPNLYWYRQAAGRGLQLLFYSVGIGQISSEVPQNLSASRPQDRQFILSSKKLLLSDSGFYLCAWSATSAFNEQFFGPGTRLTVL.

Written as DNA, the CDR3 is TGTGCCAGCAGTTTAACCGGGACAGGGGGATCTAACACTGAAGCTTTCTTT. Translated, it gives CASSLTGTGGSNTEAFF. J is TRBJ1-1 and V is TRBV27, with 11 bases lining up with TRBD1. CDR3 length equals 17 residues. J gave up 2 bases and V 2 bases, and 7 bases lay outside the gene matches. From germline, CDR1 is MNHEY and CDR2 SMNVEV (reference sequence).